This T cell receptor (beta chain) is from a study of blood T cell repertoires in COVID-19. The participants were between roughly 18 and 89 years old and came from about two dozen US areas. Under the authors' procedure: Reference gene primer amplification gave estimated nucleated cell counts. The data were produced by immunoSEQ multiplex PCR, yet TCRdb's version contains in-frame clones alone and is incomplete. V, J and clone size were drawn from that table, and D and trimming were deduced from the DNA. This repertoire shows around 400,000 clones, around 92% found once; its top ten account for approximately 1.5%. Note on this clone: Other DNA sequences in the sample encode the same CDR3.

Sequencing was done on a sample of PBMCs or T cells enriched from blood (not recorded which). The receptor was derived from a woman in her thirties who had recovered from COVID-19.

CDR3 loop: CAWSLGQPNQPQHF. CDR3 in DNA: TGTGCCTGGAGCTTGGGACAGCCCAATCAGCCCCAGCATTTT. This chain uses TRBV30 with TRBJ1-5, with 7 bases aligning to TRBD1. Per germline, CDR1 GTSNPN and CDR2 SVGIG (reference sequence). The ends lost 3 bases at V and 3 bases at J; junction bases unmatched: 5. The CDR3 contains 14 residues.